This entry lists 2 T cell receptor beta chains sequenced from one sample in a study of blood T cell repertoires in COVID-19. The assay was immunoSEQ multiplex PCR, and TCRdb's table has in-frame clones only and misses some. The sample carries under 200,000 clones, roughly 80% recorded once. Sequencing was performed on peripheral blood. The receptors were gathered from a man aged 60 to 69 with COVID-19, enrolled during active disease.

The gene calls are TRBV7-9 and TRBJ1-1; 7 positions match TRBD1. Germline V CDR1 and CDR2: SEHNR, FQNEAQ (reference sequence). This CDR3 has 14 amino acids. V gave up 8 bases and J gave up 1 base; unmatched junction bases: 7. This CDR3 reads CASGPQGGNTEAFF. The CDR3 DNA sequence: TGTGCCAGCGGACCCCAGGGGGGGAACACTGAAGCTTTCTTT. The variable domain in full, completed from reference TRBV7-9 and TRBJ1-1, reads DTGVSQNPRHKITKRGQNVTFRCDPISEHNRLYWYRQTLGQGPEFLTYFQNEAQLEKSRLLSDRFSAERPKGSFSTLEIQRTEQGDSAMYLCASGPQGGNTEAFFGQGTRLTVV.

The V gene is TRBV28, the J gene TRBJ2-1; 11 nucleotides match TRBD2. This CDR3 contains 17 residues. After removal of 1 base from V and 3 bases from J, the junction contained 5 bases not matched to a gene. Per germline, CDR1 MDHEN and CDR2 SYDVKM. CDR3 region: CASSLLGTSGIYNEQFF. In nucleotides, the CDR3 is TGTGCCAGCAGTTTATTAGGGACTAGCGGAATCTACAATGAGCAGTTCTTC. Full variable domain (rest looked up from reference TRBV28 and TRBJ2-1): DVKVTQSSRYLVKRTGEKVFLECVQDMDHENMFWYRQDPGLGLRLIYFSYDVKMKEKGDIPEGYSVSREKKERFSLILESASTNQTSMYLCASSLLGTSGIYNEQFFGPGTRLTVL.